One and the same sample provided the 21 T cell receptor beta chains below, sequenced in a study of blood T cell repertoires in COVID-19. The data were produced by immunoSEQ multiplex PCR, yet TCRdb's version contains in-frame clones alone and is incomplete. The table has about 140,000 clones, roughly 85% seen once; the top ten hold around 2.9%. The specimen was peripheral blood. The receptors derive from a man in his fifties with acute or convalescent COVID-19.

The J gene is TRBJ1-1, the V gene TRBV11-2; no clear D gene. From germline, CDR1 is SGHAT and CDR2 FQNNGV. This CDR3 has 13 amino acids. The germline V and J ends were trimmed by 0 bases and 2 bases, with 4 bases remaining between them. Here the CDR3 DNA reads TGTGCCAGCAGCTTAGATCTAAACACTGAAGCTTTCTTT. It specifies CASSLDLNTEAFF.

The V and J genes are TRBV21-1 and TRBJ2-4; the table's TRBD1 call for D was not verified on the DNA. TRBV21-1 represents a pseudogene. CDR3 length equals 18 residues. CDR3 protein: CASSKRGTGPILKNIQYF. CDR3 coding DNA: TGTGCCAGCAGCAAACGAGGGACAGGGCCGATACTAAAAAACATTCAGTACTTC.

The rearrangement uses TRBV6-2 or TRBV6-3 and TRBJ1-2; D is unresolved. Trimming cost V 0 bases and J 8 bases, with 16 bases left between them. CDR1 is MNHEY, CDR2 SVGEGT, per germline. The CDR3 is 15 amino acids. The CDR3 protein is CASSYSEVSVRGYTF. CDR3 DNA: TGTGCCAGCAGTTACTCTGAGGTGTCAGTTCGGGGCTACACCTTC.

V usage is TRBV19 and J usage is TRBJ1-5; D call uncertain. The CDR3 has 15 amino acids. Germline lookup yields CDR1 LNHDA and CDR2 SQIVND (reference sequence). With 2 bases removed from V and 2 bases from J, the gap between germline ends came to 10 bases. DNA of the CDR3: TGTGCCAGTAGTATAAACAGCCCCGGCAATCAGCCCCAGCATTTT. It codes for CASSINSPGNQPQHF.

The chain carries TRBV3-1 (or the pseudogene TRBV3-2) and TRBJ2-5; D might be TRBD2 (6 bases). V was clipped by 5 bases and J by 0 bases, with 13 bases between them. CDR1 and CDR2 (germline): LGHDT, YNNKEL (reference sequence). The CDR3 spans 15 residues. CDR3 nucleotides: TGTGCCAGCAGCTTAGGGACTCCGTACCAAGAGACCCAGTACTTC. Translating it yields CASSLGTPYQETQYF.

The V gene is TRBV21-1, the J gene TRBJ2-7; the table assigns TRBD1, which was not confirmed against the DNA. TRBV21-1 constitutes a pseudogene. The CDR3 runs 13 residues. The CDR3 reads CASSFKGAGEQYF. CDR3 DNA sequence: TGTGCCAGCAGCTTCAAAGGGGCAGGCGAGCAGTACTTC.

The chain combines TRBV7-3 with TRBJ1-6; D gene uncertain. Looked up from germline, CDR1 is SGHTA and CDR2 is FQGTGA. The CDR3 contains 14 residues. Trimming removed 3 bases at V and 7 bases at J, with 10 bases between. CDR3 DNA sequence: TGTGCCAGCAGCTTGGAGGGTTGGAATTCACCCCTCCACTTT. This sequence encodes CASSLEGWNSPLHF.

The J gene is TRBJ2-2, the V gene TRBV5-4; weak D call: TRBD1 (7 bases). The CDR3 loop spans 15 amino acids. In germline, CDR1 is SGHNT, CDR2 YYREEE (reference sequence). Trimming shortened V by 4 bases and J by 4 bases, and 14 bases separated the two germline ends. The CDR3 reads CASSGGTVGTGELFF. CDR3 nucleotides: TGTGCCAGCAGCGGCGGGACAGTGGGCACCGGGGAGCTGTTTTTT.

This chain links TRBV5-1 with TRBJ2-1, with D possibly being TRBD2 (6 bases). CDR1 SGHRS and CDR2 YFSETQ come from the germline V gene. The CDR3 spans 16 residues. The V end lost 3 bases, the J end lost 5 bases, and 18 bases lay between the germline ends. The CDR3 loop is CASSSRLENYHNEQFF. The CDR3 DNA follows: TGCGCCAGCAGCTCTAGACTAGAGAACTATCACAATGAGCAGTTCTTC.

The sample holds many counts of this clone. The genes are TRBV6-5 and TRBJ2-7, with D tentatively TRBD2 (6 bases). CDR3 length equals 13 residues. The V gene lost 8 bases and the J gene lost 4 bases, with 15 bases spanning the gap. CDR1 is MNHEY and CDR2 is SVGAGI in the germline V gene. CDR3 coding DNA: TGTGCCAGCGTTGGGACTTCCCTTTACGAGCAGTACTTC. The encoded protein is CASVGTSLYEQYF.

The chain is built from TRBV7-2 and TRBJ2-1; 8 bases agree with TRBD1. CDR3 size: 16 residues. V shed 4 bases and J 9 bases; nucleotides not matched to a gene: 14. CDR1 and CDR2 (germline): SGHTA, FQGNSA. CDR3 sequence (DNA): TGTGCCAGCAGCTCAACCGGGACAGGTCACTCCGGTGAGCAGTTCTTC. Protein: CASSSTGTGHSGEQFF.

This clone was picked up a small number of times. V and J are TRBV11-2 and TRBJ2-7; D not certain. The V gene's germline CDR1 is SGHAT and CDR2 FQNNGV. The CDR3 covers 13 residues. V dropped 7 bases and J dropped 6 bases, with 16 bases sitting between them. The CDR3 loop reads CASTLSRYGEQYF. The CDR3 nucleotides are TGTGCCAGCACCCTATCCAGGTACGGCGAGCAGTACTTC.

The gene calls are TRBV5-1 and TRBJ1-2; D is uncertain. The CDR3 is made up of 15 amino acids. V gave up 0 bases and J gave up 2 bases, with 11 bases separating them. Germline CDR1 is SGHRS and CDR2 is YFSETQ. The CDR3 is CASSLGRGANYGYTF. The DNA of the CDR3 is TGCGCCAGCAGCTTGGGCCGCGGTGCCAACTATGGCTACACCTTC.

The chain couples TRBV15 to TRBJ1-5; no clear D. CDR3 length equals 13 residues. Germline assignment: CDR1 LNHNV and CDR2 YYDKDF (reference sequence). Deletions cut 9 bases from V and 4 bases from J, with 13 bases between. CDR3 DNA: TGTGCCACAATTTACGAGGCGAATCAGCCCCAGCATTTT. This translates into CATIYEANQPQHF.

The chain uses TRBV5-1 and TRBJ2-5, with 11 bases aligning to TRBD1. J was trimmed by 4 bases and V by 5 bases; bases with no gene match: 7. Per the germline V gene, CDR1 is SGHRS and CDR2 is YFSETQ. This CDR3 region has 15 residues. CDR3 in amino acids: CASSSSGTGGETQYF. CDR3 DNA: TGCGCCAGCAGTTCTTCCGGGACAGGGGGAGAGACCCAGTACTTC.

This clone was counted only a few times. The V call is TRBV10-3, the J call TRBJ2-1; 7 bases agree with TRBD1. CDR1 is ENHRY, CDR2 SYGVKD, per germline. This CDR3 has 13 residues. V trimming: 11 bases; J trimming: 9 bases; junction bases outside the gene matches: 13. The CDR3 DNA reads as TGTGCCGCCCGACAGGGAGATTTTAGTGAGCAGTTCTTC. Translated: CAARQGDFSEQFF.

The rearrangement joins TRBV19 to TRBJ1-1; D call uncertain. The CDR3 spans 11 residues. CDR1 and CDR2 (germline): LNHDA, SQIVND (reference sequence). The V and J ends lost 7 bases and 1 base respectively, with 4 bases between them. CDR3 sequence reads: CASTGNTEAFF. In nucleotides, the CDR3 is TGTGCCAGTACGGGGAACACTGAAGCTTTCTTT.

V gene TRBV9 combines with J gene TRBJ2-1; tentative D call: TRBD1 (5 bases). Germline V lookup: CDR1 SGDLS, CDR2 YYNGEE. The CDR3 extends over 14 amino acids. Trimming stripped 0 bases from V and 5 bases from J, with 9 bases between. In nucleotides, the CDR3 is TGTGCCAGCAGCGTAGGAATCAGGGACAATGAGCAGTTCTTC. It translates to CASSVGIRDNEQFF.

Turning to this clone: Within the sample, other DNA sequences also encode this same CDR3. J is TRBJ2-7 and V is TRBV11-2; perhaps TRBD2 as D (6 bases). Per germline, CDR1 SGHAT and CDR2 FQNNGV. The CDR3 is 13 residues long. With 3 bases removed from V and 3 bases from J, the gap between germline ends came to 9 bases. The DNA of the CDR3 is TGTGCCAGCAGCTTGGGACTGAACTACGAGCAGTACTTC. Translated, it gives CASSLGLNYEQYF.

The V call is TRBV5-1, the J call TRBJ1-1; TRBD1 agrees at 10 bases. The CDR3 consists of 16 residues. The J segment lost 2 bases and the V segment lost 4 bases, leaving 8 bases of the junction unmatched. Germline V lookup: CDR1 SGHRS, CDR2 YFSETQ. The DNA of the CDR3 is TGCGCCAGCAGCCTGAAACAGACAGGGGGCAACACTGAAGCTTTCTTT. It is translated as CASSLKQTGGNTEAFF. Full variable domain (outside the CDR3, taken from reference TRBV5-1 and TRBJ1-1): KAGVTQTPRYLIKTRGQQVTLSCSPISGHRSVSWYQQTPGQGLQFLFEYFSETQRNKGNFPGRFSGRQFSNSRSEMNVSTLELGDSALYLCASSLKQTGGNTEAFFGQGTRLTVV.

The chain combines TRBV10-3 with TRBJ1-6; 7 bases align to TRBD1. Germline values: CDR1 ENHRY, CDR2 SYGVKD. V trimming: 0 bases; J trimming: 7 bases; junction bases outside the gene matches: 9. The CDR3 sequence is 17 residues long. CDR3: CAISESDRGLGNSPLHF. For the CDR3, the DNA is TGTGCCATCAGTGAGTCGGATAGGGGGCTCGGGAATTCACCCCTCCACTTT.